The rows below give T cell receptor beta chains drawn from one sample of a study of immune evolution from preneoplasia to lung adenocarcinoma. The assay was immunoSEQ multiplex PCR, and TCRdb's table has in-frame clones only and misses some. The sample shows about 4,000 clones, under 80% of them seen only once. Sequenced sample: FFPE minimally invasive lung adenocarcinoma tissue. Receptor source: a person aged 65 to 85 with lung adenocarcinoma. CDR3s include the opening cysteine and the closing phenylalanine or tryptophan. D genes are given only for firm matches. Expanded clones are given a class, and other clones once, few, many or no size at all.

j_gene | abundance | v_gene | d_gene | CDR3aa | CDR3nt
TRBJ1-1 | once | TRBV7-9 | . | CASRVLNTEAFF | TGTGCCAGCAGAGTTTTGAACACTGAAGCTTTCTTT
TRBJ2-7 | . | TRBV2 | . | CASSAGHSFSYEQYF | TGTGCCAGCAGCGCGGGACACTCCTTCTCCTACGAGCAGTACTTC
TRBJ2-5 | once | TRBV5-6 | . | CASSFKDSSMQTQYF | TGTGCCAGCAGCTTCAAGGACAGTTCTATGCAGACCCAGTACTTC
TRBJ2-7 | . | TRBV30 | TRBD2 | CAWQSSGTSGFSYEQYF | TGTGCCTGGCAATCCAGCGGGACTAGCGGATTCTCCTACGAGCAGTACTTC
TRBJ1-5 | . | TRBV2 | . | CASGQRGQPQHF | TGTGCCAGCGGACAGCGTGGACAGCCCCAGCATTTT
TRBJ2-7 | . | TRBV18 | . | CASSPGGGRADEQYF | TGTGCCAGCTCACCCGGAGGGGGGAGGGCGGACGAGCAGTACTTC
TRBJ1-2 | . | TRBV6-5 | . | CASSPTYRDGYTF | TGTGCCAGCAGCCCCACTTACAGGGACGGCTACACCTTC
TRBJ2-2 | . | TRBV19 | . | CASSILGEAGELFF | TGTGCCAGTAGTATTTTAGGGGAGGCTGGGGAGCTGTTTTTT
TRBJ1-5 | . | TRBV19 | . | CASSIGSQPQHF | TGTGCCAGTAGTATTGGATCGCAGCCCCAGCATTTT
TRBJ2-3 | . | TRBV5-4 | . | CASTRGEGRPTDTQYF | TGTGCCAGCACCCGAGGAGAGGGGCGCCCCACAGATACGCAGTATTTT
TRBJ2-5 | . | TRBV28 | TRBD1 | CASSGGQGAWETQYF | TGTGCCAGCAGTGGCGGGCAGGGGGCTTGGGAGACCCAGTACTTC
TRBJ2-7 | . | TRBV12-5 | TRBD1 | CASGTGTGGHEQYF | TGTGCTAGTGGAACCGGGACAGGGGGTCACGAGCAGTACTTC
TRBJ2-1 | few | TRBV7-2 | . | CASSSRGTPLHNEQFF | TGTGCCAGCAGCTCAAGGGGGACTCCCCTTCACAATGAGCAGTTCTTC
TRBJ2-5 | . | TRBV19 | TRBD1 | CASSIGQGAGETQYF | TGTGCCAGTAGTATAGGGCAGGGGGCTGGAGAGACCCAGTACTTC
TRBJ1-2 | . | TRBV5-8 | . | CASSLWPYRDYYGYTF | TGTGCCAGCAGCTTGTGGCCGTACAGGGACTATTATGGCTACACCTTC
TRBJ2-1 | . | TRBV6-6 | . | CASSRAPKQEQFF | TGTGCCAGCAGTAGGGCCCCGAAACAGGAGCAGTTCTTC
TRBJ2-6 | . | TRBV30 | TRBD1 | CAWSGTQGATGANVLTF | TGTGCCTGGAGTGGAACACAGGGGGCCACTGGGGCCAACGTCCTGACTTTC
TRBJ2-1 | few | TRBV28 | TRBD2 | CASSLGGSSYNEQFF | TGTGCCAGCAGTTTAGGCGGGAGCTCCTACAATGAGCAGTTCTTC
TRBJ2-6 | large | TRBV19 | . | CASSPMTDSGANVLTF | TGTGCCAGTAGTCCCATGACAGACTCTGGGGCCAACGTCCTGACTTTC
TRBJ2-5 | . | TRBV5-3 | TRBD1 | CASRQRQGVEETQYF | TGTGCCAGCAGGCAAAGACAGGGTGTGGAAGAGACCCAGTACTTC
TRBJ1-6 | . | TRBV28 | . | CASEQGTYNSPLHF | TGTGCCAGCGAGCAGGGAACCTATAATTCACCCCTCCACTTT
TRBJ1-5 | . | TRBV19 | . | CASMRGNQPQHF | TGTGCCAGTATGAGGGGCAATCAGCCCCAGCATTTT
TRBJ2-4 | . | TRBV6-5 | TRBD1 | CASTPDRGSIQYF | TGTGCCAGCACTCCGGACAGGGGGAGCATTCAGTACTTC
TRBJ1-4 | . | TRBV6-1 | . | CASSWQGETNEKLFF | TGTGCCAGCAGTTGGCAGGGTGAAACTAATGAAAAACTGTTTTTT
TRBJ1-2 | . | TRBV30 | TRBD1 | CAWSAGQPYGYTF | TGTGCCTGGAGTGCGGGACAGCCTTATGGCTACACCTTC
TRBJ2-5 | once | TRBV5-8 | TRBD1 | CASSRWGQQETQYF | TGTGCCAGCAGCCGATGGGGACAGCAAGAGACCCAGTACTTC
TRBJ2-4 | . | TRBV5-6 | TRBD1 | CASSSRGQVNIQYF | TGTGCCAGCAGCAGCAGGGGGCAGGTAAACATTCAGTACTTC